Following are 11 T cell receptor beta chains from one sample sequenced in a study of cytomegalovirus exposure and HLA in healthy donors. PCR used 60 Vbeta primers and 13 Jbeta primers. Sequencing was performed with immunoSEQ multiplex PCR; in TCRdb, only in-frame clones are kept and a portion is missing. Among approximately 150,000 clones listed, 60% to 80% were seen once. The sequencing input was PBMCs. These receptors all come from a man younger than 35 in good health and CMV-seropositive.

V usage is TRBV18 and J usage is TRBJ2-5; D might be TRBD1 (5 bases). Trimming shortened V by 4 bases and J by 2 bases, and 8 bases separated the two germline ends. This CDR3 region has 13 residues. Germline V gives CDR1 KGHSH, CDR2 LQKENI. The CDR3 sequence is CASSLDSQETQYF. CDR3 coding DNA: TGTGCCAGCTCACTTGACAGTCAAGAGACCCAGTACTTC.

V and J are TRBV5-1 and TRBJ2-1; 10 bases fit TRBD2. Germline CDR1 SGHRS, CDR2 YFSETQ. The V segment lost 0 bases and the J segment 5 bases; nucleotides outside the gene matches: 2. The CDR3 length is 15 residues. CDR3 sequence reads: CASSLGTSGNNEQFF. As DNA, the CDR3 is TGCGCCAGCAGCTTGGGGACTAGCGGAAACAATGAGCAGTTCTTC.

The V call is TRBV5-4, the J call TRBJ1-1; TRBD1 agrees at 7 bases. The CDR3 is made up of 13 amino acids. The J segment lost 7 bases and the V segment lost 2 bases, leaving 5 bases of the junction unmatched. The germline CDR1 and CDR2 sequences are SGHNT and YYREEE (reference sequence). The CDR3 sequence: CASSFDRAGEAFF. As DNA, the CDR3 is TGTGCCAGCAGCTTTGACAGGGCTGGTGAAGCTTTCTTT. The full variable domain, its missing parts supplied by reference TRBV5-4 and TRBJ1-1, is ETGVTQSPTHLIKTRGQQVTLRCSSQSGHNTVSWYQQALGQGPQFIFQYYREEENGRGNFPPRFSGLQFPNYSSELNVNALELDDSALYLCASSFDRAGEAFFGQGTRLTVV.

The rearrangement joins TRBV7-9 to TRBJ2-1; D ambiguous. With 0 bases removed from V and 6 bases from J, the gap between germline ends came to 9 bases. The germline V gene has CDR1 SEHNR and CDR2 FQNEAQ (reference sequence). The CDR3 consists of 14 residues. DNA for the CDR3: TGTGCCAGCAGCTTAGCGAGGAGCTCCAATGAGCAGTTCTTC. This translates into CASSLARSSNEQFF.

In DNA, the CDR3 is TGTGCCAGTACTCTCAACAGGAACACTGAAGCTTTCTTT. Protein sequence: CASTLNRNTEAFF. The rearrangement joins TRBV19 to TRBJ1-1; D gene unclear. Germline CDR1 LNHDA, CDR2 SQIVND (reference sequence). Trimming took off 7 bases at V and 1 base at J, with 10 bases between the two ends. CDR3 size: 13 residues.

On this clone: At one end the junction does not follow the germline gene, possibly because of a read error. This rearrangement joins TRBV7-9 to TRBJ2-7; TRBD1 matches at 10 bases. Germline-derived CDR1 and CDR2 are SEHNR and FQNEAQ (reference sequence). The CDR3 is 17 amino acids. The CDR3 protein is CSSSLLPGQGSPHEQYF. The CDR3 DNA sequence: TGTTCCAGCAGTCTGTTACCGGGACAGGGGTCTCCCCACGAGCAGTACTTC.

The chain recombines TRBV27 with TRBJ2-7; D might be TRBD2 (5 bases). Germline V gives CDR1 MNHEY, CDR2 SMNVEV (reference sequence). The CDR3 consists of 14 residues. Trimming took off 2 bases at V and 2 bases at J, with 10 bases between the two ends. CDR3 nucleotides: TGTGCCAGCAGTTTAGGTGCGGGCGCCTACGAGCAGTACTTC. Translation gives CASSLGAGAYEQYF.

The chain is built from TRBV19 and TRBJ2-2, with TRBD2 as a possible D gene (5 bases). The CDR3 extends over 15 amino acids. Germline V gene data show CDR1 as LNHDA and CDR2 as SQIVND (reference sequence). The ends were cut back, 0 bases at V and 5 bases at J, with 10 bases in the middle. CDR3 coding DNA: TGTGCCAGTAGTATAGAGGTGACGGGGACCGGGGAGCTGTTTTTT. Protein: CASSIEVTGTGELFF.

The chain links TRBV7-9 to TRBJ1-1; D uncertain. Trimming took 4 bases from V and 6 from J, leaving 12 bases between them. Germline CDR1 reads SEHNR; CDR2 reads FQNEAQ (reference sequence). CDR3 length equals 13 residues. CDR3 DNA: TGTGCCAGCAGCTCGCCCAAGAGCCCTGAAGCTTTCTTT. It yields the protein CASSSPKSPEAFF. The full variable domain, completed using reference TRBV7-9 and TRBJ1-1, is DTGVSQNPRHKITKRGQNVTFRCDPISEHNRLYWYRQTLGQGPEFLTYFQNEAQLEKSRLLSDRFSAERPKGSFSTLEIQRTEQGDSAMYLCASSSPKSPEAFFGQGTRLTVV.

About this clone itself: At one end, the junction sequence differs from germline, possibly due to a read error. This chain uses TRBV6-1 with TRBJ2-7, with D tentatively TRBD2 (6 bases). Germline V lookup: CDR1 MNHNS, CDR2 SASEGT. The CDR3 runs to 12 residues. CDR3 loop: CAIPGDSYERYF. The CDR3, as DNA: TGTGCCATTCCCGGGGACTCCTACGAGCGGTACTTC.

The V call is TRBV7-8, the J call TRBJ1-5, with 7 positions matching TRBD1. Germline V CDR1 and CDR2: SGHVS, FQNEAQ. The V gene end was trimmed by 6 bases and the J gene end by 0 bases; junction bases not matched to a gene: 5. This CDR3 is 15 amino acids long. CDR3 sequence reads: CASRGTAASNQPQHF. In nucleotides, the CDR3 is TGTGCCAGCAGGGGGACAGCCGCTAGCAATCAGCCCCAGCATTTT. Supplemented by reference TRBV7-8 and TRBJ1-5, the full variable domain reads GAGVSQSPRYKVAKRGQDVALRCDPISGHVSLFWYQQALGQGPEFLTYFQNEAQLDKSGLPSDRFFAERPEGSVSTLKIQRTQQEDSAVYLCASRGTAASNQPQHFGDGTRLSIL.